The entry that follows covers one T cell receptor beta chain sequence. The data belong to a study of graft-versus-host responses after intestinal transplantation. The V end was cut by 6 bases, the J end by 2 bases, with 14 bases between. Germline assignment: CDR1 MGHDK and CDR2 SYGVNS. The CDR3 runs 16 residues. This table comes from immunoSEQ multiplex PCR, and its TCRdb copy is limited to in-frame clones, with some not included. This table has tens of thousands of clones, 90% to 95% appearing once. This chain links TRBV25-1 with TRBJ2-6; D is unresolved. The sequencing here drew on PBMCs, taken 16 days after intestinal transplant. The sequence derives from a human patient who received an intestinal transplant, so some T cells may come from the graft donor. This CDR3 reads CASRRASGTGANVLTF. The CDR3 nucleotides are TGTGCCAGCAGACGGGCCTCTGGAACTGGGGCCAACGTCCTGACTTTC.